This TCR beta chain appears in the sequencing data of a study of cytomegalovirus exposure and HLA in healthy donors. Broader study findings: Most TCR beta V segments were productive about 90% or about 30% of the time in an earlier analysis. TCR beta V- and J-gene trimming was later associated with a missense DCLRE1C variant. An analysis was carried out later, and it reportedly showed fewer N-insertions in an Asian-associated ancestry cluster than the roughly 700-donor mean.

Details on this clone: Antigen unknown. A junction boundary mismatches the germline segment, possibly from a read error.

Germline V lookup: CDR1 SGHNT, CDR2 YYREEE (reference sequence). The CDR3 consists of 13 residues. PCR involved 60 Vbeta and 13 Jbeta primers. This table comes from immunoSEQ multiplex PCR, and its TCRdb copy is limited to in-frame clones, with some not included. The sample table sets out 130,000 or so clones. The sequence was obtained from a woman in her forties in good health and CMV-seronegative. The sequenced sample was PBMCs. The chain links TRBV5-4 to TRBJ1-2, with 8 bases that match TRBD1. The CDR3 bases are TGTGCCGGCAGCTTTCAGGGGGCATGGGGCTACACCTTC. It codes for CAGSFQGAWGYTF.